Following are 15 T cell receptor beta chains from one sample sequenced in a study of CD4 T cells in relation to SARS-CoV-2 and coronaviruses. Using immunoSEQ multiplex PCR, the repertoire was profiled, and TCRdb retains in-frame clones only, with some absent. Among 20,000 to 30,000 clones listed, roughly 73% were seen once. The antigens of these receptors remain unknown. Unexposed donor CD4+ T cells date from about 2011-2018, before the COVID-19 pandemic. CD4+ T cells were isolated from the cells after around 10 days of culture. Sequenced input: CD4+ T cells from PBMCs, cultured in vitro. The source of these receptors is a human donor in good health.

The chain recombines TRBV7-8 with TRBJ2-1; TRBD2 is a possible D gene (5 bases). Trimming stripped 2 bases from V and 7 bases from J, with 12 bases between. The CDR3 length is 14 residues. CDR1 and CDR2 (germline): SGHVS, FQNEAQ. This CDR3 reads CASSLTVVANEQFF. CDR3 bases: TGTGCCAGCAGCTTAACGGTAGTAGCGAATGAGCAGTTCTTC.

Here the CDR3 DNA reads TGTGCCAGTAGTATAATGGTCGGGCGGGGCGTAGATGGCTACACCTTC. Residues: CASSIMVGRGVDGYTF. The rearrangement joins TRBV19 to TRBJ1-2; possible D gene TRBD1, 5 bases. The CDR3 has 16 amino acids. V shed 2 bases and J shed 6 bases, with 19 bases lying between them. In germline, CDR1 is LNHDA, CDR2 SQIVND (reference sequence).

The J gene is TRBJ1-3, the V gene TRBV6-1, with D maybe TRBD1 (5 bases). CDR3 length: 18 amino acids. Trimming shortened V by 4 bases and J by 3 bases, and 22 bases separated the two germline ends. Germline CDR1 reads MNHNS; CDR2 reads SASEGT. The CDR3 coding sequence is TGTGCCAGCAGTGCAGGCAGCACCCATGGGACTCTTGGAAACACCATATATTTT. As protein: CASSAGSTHGTLGNTIYF.

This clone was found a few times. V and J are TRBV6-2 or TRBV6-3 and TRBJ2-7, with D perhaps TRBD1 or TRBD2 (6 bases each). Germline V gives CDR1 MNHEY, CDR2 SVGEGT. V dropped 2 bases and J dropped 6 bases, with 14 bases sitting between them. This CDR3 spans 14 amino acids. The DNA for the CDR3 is TGTGCCAGCAGTTACGCCGGGGGCTTGATCGAGCAGTACTTC. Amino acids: CASSYAGGLIEQYF.

The CDR3 DNA reads as TGTGCCAGCAGCCTTCTCCCGGGACAGGGAAAAAGAGATGGCTACACCTTC. Translating it yields CASSLLPGQGKRDGYTF. The chain uses TRBV7-9 and TRBJ1-2; 9 bases fit TRBD1. The CDR3 has 17 amino acids. V was clipped by 5 bases and J by 6 bases; unmatched bases: 16. In germline, CDR1 is SEHNR, CDR2 FQNEAQ (reference sequence).

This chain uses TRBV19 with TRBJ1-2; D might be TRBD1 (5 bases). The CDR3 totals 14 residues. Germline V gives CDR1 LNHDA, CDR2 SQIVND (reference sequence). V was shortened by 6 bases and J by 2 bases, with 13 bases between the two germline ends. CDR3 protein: CASSYLTENYGYTF. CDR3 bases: TGTGCCAGTAGCTACCTGACAGAAAACTATGGCTACACCTTC.

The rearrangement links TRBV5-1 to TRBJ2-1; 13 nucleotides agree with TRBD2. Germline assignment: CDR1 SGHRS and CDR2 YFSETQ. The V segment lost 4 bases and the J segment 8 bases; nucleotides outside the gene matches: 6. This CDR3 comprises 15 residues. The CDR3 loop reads CASSATSGRADEQFF. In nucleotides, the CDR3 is TGCGCCAGCAGCGCCACTAGCGGGAGGGCCGATGAGCAGTTCTTC.

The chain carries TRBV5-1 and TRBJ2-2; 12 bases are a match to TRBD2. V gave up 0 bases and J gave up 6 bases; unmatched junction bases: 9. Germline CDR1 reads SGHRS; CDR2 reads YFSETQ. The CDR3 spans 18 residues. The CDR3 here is CASSLGQTSGRGAGELFF. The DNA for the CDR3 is TGCGCCAGCAGCTTGGGCCAGACTAGCGGGAGAGGCGCCGGGGAGCTGTTTTTT.

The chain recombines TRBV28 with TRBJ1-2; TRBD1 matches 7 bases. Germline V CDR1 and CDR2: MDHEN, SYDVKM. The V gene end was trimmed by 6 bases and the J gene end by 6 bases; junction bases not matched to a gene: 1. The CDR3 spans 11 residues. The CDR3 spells CASSTGDGYTF. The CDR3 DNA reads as TGTGCCAGCAGCACAGGGGATGGCTACACCTTC.

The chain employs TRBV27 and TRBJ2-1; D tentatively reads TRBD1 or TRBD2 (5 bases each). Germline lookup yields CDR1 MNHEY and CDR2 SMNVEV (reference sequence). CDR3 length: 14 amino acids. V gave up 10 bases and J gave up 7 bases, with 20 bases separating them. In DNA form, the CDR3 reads TGTGCCACAGGAATGTGGGGGTCGGGTAATGAGCAGTTCTTC. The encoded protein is CATGMWGSGNEQFF.

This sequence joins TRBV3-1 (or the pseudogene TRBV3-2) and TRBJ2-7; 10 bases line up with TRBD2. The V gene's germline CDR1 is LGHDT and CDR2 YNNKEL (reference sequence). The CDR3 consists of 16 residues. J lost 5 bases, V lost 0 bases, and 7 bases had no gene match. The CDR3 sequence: CASSQERLAGADEQYF. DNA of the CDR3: TGTGCCAGCAGCCAAGAGCGGCTAGCGGGAGCAGACGAGCAGTACTTC.

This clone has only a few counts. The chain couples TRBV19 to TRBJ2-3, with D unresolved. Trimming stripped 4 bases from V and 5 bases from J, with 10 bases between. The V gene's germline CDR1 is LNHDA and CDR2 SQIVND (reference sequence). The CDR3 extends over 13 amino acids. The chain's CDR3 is CASSNSNGDTQYF. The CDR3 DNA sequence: TGTGCCAGTAGTAATTCTAACGGAGATACGCAGTATTTT.

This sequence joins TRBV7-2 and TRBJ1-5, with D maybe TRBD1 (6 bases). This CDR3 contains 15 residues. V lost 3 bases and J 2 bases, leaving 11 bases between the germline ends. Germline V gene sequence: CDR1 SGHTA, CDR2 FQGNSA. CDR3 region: CASSLGGWRNQPQHF. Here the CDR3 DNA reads TGTGCCAGCAGCTTGGGGGGCTGGCGCAATCAGCCCCAGCATTTT.

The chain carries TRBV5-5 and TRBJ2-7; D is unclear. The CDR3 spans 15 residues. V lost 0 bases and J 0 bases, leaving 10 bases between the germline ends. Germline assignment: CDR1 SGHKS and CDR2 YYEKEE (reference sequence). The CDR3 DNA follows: TGTGCCAGCAGCTTGGAGAACCTTAACTCCTACGAGCAGTACTTC. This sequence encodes CASSLENLNSYEQYF.

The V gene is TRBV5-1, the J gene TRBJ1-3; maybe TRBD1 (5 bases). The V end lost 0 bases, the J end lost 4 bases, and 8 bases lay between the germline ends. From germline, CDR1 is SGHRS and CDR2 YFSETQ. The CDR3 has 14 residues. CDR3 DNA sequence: TGCGCCAGCAGCTTGGTAGGGGACGGAAACACCATATATTTT. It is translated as CASSLVGDGNTIYF.